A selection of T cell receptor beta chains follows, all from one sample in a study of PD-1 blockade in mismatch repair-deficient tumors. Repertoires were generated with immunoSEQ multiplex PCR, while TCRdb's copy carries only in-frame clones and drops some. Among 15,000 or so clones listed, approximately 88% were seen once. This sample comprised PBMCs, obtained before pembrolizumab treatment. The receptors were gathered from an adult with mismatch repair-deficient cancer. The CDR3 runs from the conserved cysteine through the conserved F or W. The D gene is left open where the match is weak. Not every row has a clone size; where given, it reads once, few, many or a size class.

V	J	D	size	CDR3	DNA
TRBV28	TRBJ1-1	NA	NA	CASSHDGTEAFF	TGTGCCAGCAGCCATGACGGCACTGAAGCTTTCTTT
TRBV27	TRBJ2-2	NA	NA	CASSPLSGSWTGELFF	TGTGCCAGCAGCCCCCTTTCGGGATCCTGGACCGGGGAGCTGTTTTTT
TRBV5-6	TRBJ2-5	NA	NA	CASSLIISGAGVETQYF	TGTGCCAGCAGCCTTATTATTTCCGGGGCTGGGGTGGAGACCCAGTACTTC
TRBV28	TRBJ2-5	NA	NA	CASSSNSGTVVQETQYF	TGTGCCAGCAGCTCCAACTCGGGGACGGTGGTGCAAGAGACCCAGTACTTC
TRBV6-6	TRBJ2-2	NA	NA	CASRTGPGELFF	TGTGCCAGCAGAACAGGGCCCGGGGAGCTGTTTTTT
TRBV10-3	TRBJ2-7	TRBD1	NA	CAISDSPGTGTYEQYF	TGTGCCATCAGTGATTCACCCGGGACAGGGACCTACGAGCAGTACTTC
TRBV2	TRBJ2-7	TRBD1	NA	CARGQGAYEQYF	TGTGCCAGAGGACAGGGGGCCTACGAGCAGTACTTC
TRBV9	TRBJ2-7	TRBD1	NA	CASSVLGTGDYYEQYF	TGTGCCAGCAGCGTACTCGGGACAGGGGATTACTACGAGCAGTACTTC
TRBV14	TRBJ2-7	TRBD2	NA	CASRSSGAGGPYEQYF	TGTGCCAGCAGGTCTAGCGGGGCGGGAGGCCCCTACGAGCAGTACTTC
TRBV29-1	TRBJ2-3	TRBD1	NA	CSVEDPRDRGQDTQYF	TGCAGCGTTGAAGACCCCCGGGACAGGGGCCAAGATACGCAGTATTTT
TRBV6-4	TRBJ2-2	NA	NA	CASSEQGDTGELFF	TGTGCCAGCAGCGAACAGGGAGACACCGGGGAGCTGTTTTTT
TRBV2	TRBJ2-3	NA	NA	CASSVGPDTQYF	TGTGCCAGCAGTGTTGGTCCAGATACGCAGTATTTT
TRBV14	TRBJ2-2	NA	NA	CASSQAGGRSGELFF	TGTGCCAGCAGCCAAGCGGGGGGCCGATCCGGGGAGCTGTTTTTT
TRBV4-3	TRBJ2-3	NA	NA	CASSKDYVSTDTQYF	TGCGCCAGCAGCAAGGACTACGTTAGCACAGATACGCAGTATTTT
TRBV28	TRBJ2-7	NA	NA	CASSLGQTYEQYF	TGTGCCAGCAGTCTAGGACAGACCTACGAGCAGTACTTC
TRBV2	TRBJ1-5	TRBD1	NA	CASSEARQGSQPQHF	TGTGCCAGCAGTGAAGCCCGACAGGGATCTCAGCCCCAGCATTTT
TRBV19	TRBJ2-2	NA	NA	CASSMGLLTGELFF	TGTGCCAGTAGTATGGGGCTACTCACCGGGGAGCTGTTTTTT
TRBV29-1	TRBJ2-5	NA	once	CSVEMDLKWGETQYF	TGCAGCGTTGAAATGGATTTAAAGTGGGGAGAGACCCAGTACTTC
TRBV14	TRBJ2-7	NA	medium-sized	CASKDHGGGEQYF	TGTGCCAGCAAAGACCACGGGGGTGGAGAGCAGTACTTC
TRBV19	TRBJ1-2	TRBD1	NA	CASSISTGDNYGYTF	TGTGCCAGTAGTATCTCGACAGGGGACAACTATGGCTACACCTTC
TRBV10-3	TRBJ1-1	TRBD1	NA	CAIGGGADTEAFF	TGTGCCATCGGAGGGGGCGCGGATACTGAAGCTTTCTTT
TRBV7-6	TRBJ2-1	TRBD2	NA	CASSQLAGGPGEQFF	TGTGCCAGCAGCCAATTAGCGGGAGGCCCCGGTGAGCAGTTCTTC
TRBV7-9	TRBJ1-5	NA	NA	CASSLGGPNQPQHF	TGTGCCAGCAGCTTAGGGGGGCCCAATCAGCCCCAGCATTTT
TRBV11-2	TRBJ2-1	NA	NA	CASSLAHLEQFF	TGTGCCAGCAGCTTGGCTCACCTTGAGCAGTTCTTC